Presented here are 10 T cell receptor beta chains from one specimen sequenced in a study of cytomegalovirus exposure and HLA in healthy donors. 13 Jbeta primers and 60 Vbeta primers were used for the PCR. Using immunoSEQ multiplex PCR, the repertoire was profiled, and TCRdb retains in-frame clones only, with some absent. The sample holds about 170,000 clones, just under 85% seen once. Source material: PBMCs. These receptors were obtained from a girl under 18 in good health and CMV-seropositive.

This chain uses TRBV18 with TRBJ2-7, with a weak D call TRBD2 (7 bases). Deletions cut 6 bases from V and 0 bases from J, with 18 bases between. Germline V gene lookup returns CDR1 KGHSH and CDR2 LQKENI. This CDR3 region has 16 residues. The CDR3: CASSREGGAVSYEQYF. The CDR3 DNA reads as TGTGCCAGCTCCCGAGAGGGGGGGGCGGTCTCCTACGAGCAGTACTTC.

V is TRBV5-4 and J is TRBJ2-7; 9 nucleotides align to TRBD1. This CDR3 has 17 residues. V was clipped by 0 bases and J by 3 bases; unmatched bases: 10. The germline V gene encodes CDR1 SGHNT and CDR2 YYREEE (reference sequence). The CDR3 loop reads CASSLEGQGGFRYEQYF. In DNA form, the CDR3 reads TGTGCCAGCAGCTTGGAGGGACAGGGAGGTTTTCGCTACGAGCAGTACTTC.

The chain joins TRBV7-9 to TRBJ1-2; D remains unclear. CDR3 length: 14 amino acids. Germline V gene sequence: CDR1 SEHNR, CDR2 FQNEAQ (reference sequence). Trimming took 6 bases from V and 6 from J, leaving 17 bases between them. The CDR3, as DNA: TGTGCCAGCAGTCATGCTGGGCCCTTTGATGGCTACACCTTC. It specifies CASSHAGPFDGYTF. Full variable domain (remainder filled in from reference TRBV7-9 and TRBJ1-2): DTGVSQNPRHKITKRGQNVTFRCDPISEHNRLYWYRQTLGQGPEFLTYFQNEAQLEKSRLLSDRFSAERPKGSFSTLEIQRTEQGDSAMYLCASSHAGPFDGYTFGSGTRLTVV.

This clone was detected only once. The rearrangement joins TRBV11-3 to TRBJ1-2; 7 nucleotides line up with TRBD1. V was clipped by 5 bases and J by 8 bases; unmatched bases: 8. This CDR3 region has 13 residues. Germline V lookup: CDR1 SGHNT, CDR2 YENEEA. The CDR3 DNA sequence: TGTGCCAGCAGCGAAGGACAGGTACCCGGCTACACCTTC. Its protein product is CASSEGQVPGYTF.

The V gene is TRBV5-6, the J gene TRBJ1-1; D not certain. CDR1 and CDR2 (germline): SGHDT, YYEEEE. The CDR3 consists of 14 residues. V lost 0 bases and J 5 bases, leaving 11 bases between the germline ends. The CDR3, as DNA: TGTGCCAGCAGCTTGGCCGGGGTTGGGACTGAAGCTTTCTTT. Its translation: CASSLAGVGTEAFF.

The rearrangement links TRBV11-3 to TRBJ1-1; TRBD1 aligns across 9 bases. CDR3 size: 14 residues. The J segment lost 6 bases and the V segment lost 8 bases, leaving 10 bases of the junction unmatched. Germline CDR1 SGHNT, CDR2 YENEEA. The CDR3 here is CASLNRGRASEAFF. In DNA form, the CDR3 reads TGTGCCAGCTTAAACAGGGGGCGAGCTTCTGAAGCTTTCTTT.

The rearrangement uses TRBV2 and TRBJ2-3; a possible D gene is TRBD2 (6 bases). The CDR3 contains 14 residues. Deletions cut 2 bases from V and 2 bases from J, with 8 bases between. Germline lookup yields CDR1 SNHLY and CDR2 FYNNEI. CDR3 amino acids: CASSETLATDTQYF. In DNA form, the CDR3 reads TGTGCCAGCAGTGAAACACTAGCCACAGATACGCAGTATTTT.

The chain combines TRBV13 with TRBJ2-2, with a tentative D call TRBD1 (5 bases). V was shortened by 6 bases and J by 7 bases, with 12 bases between the two germline ends. The CDR3 runs to 13 residues. Germline loops: CDR1 PRHDT, CDR2 FYEKMQ (reference sequence). CDR3 sequence: CASRAGLGGELFF. CDR3 nucleotides: TGTGCCAGCAGAGCAGGGTTGGGCGGGGAGCTGTTTTTT.

This clone was observed a single time. The chain joins TRBV6-6 to TRBJ2-5, with D hard to call. The J call may be mistaken, given a closer DNA end match to TRBJ2-7. Germline-derived CDR1 and CDR2 are MNHNY and SVGAGI (reference sequence). The CDR3 has 11 amino acids. CDR3 bases: TGTGCCAGCAGTTATGCCTACGAGCAGTACTTC. This codes for CASSYAYEQYF.

V and J are TRBV6-4 and TRBJ1-6, with 7 nucleotides matching TRBD1. The V segment lost 4 bases and the J segment 6 bases; nucleotides outside the gene matches: 6. Germline values: CDR1 MRHNA, CDR2 SNTAGT. The CDR3 contains 15 residues. In nucleotides, the CDR3 is TGTGCCAGCAGTGCGTCAGGGGGTACTAATTCACCCCTCCACTTT. It encodes CASSASGGTNSPLHF.